Shown below are 32 T cell receptor beta chains from a single sample sequenced in a study of blood T cell repertoires in COVID-19. Sequenced by immunoSEQ multiplex PCR; TCRdb stores in-frame clones only, minus some. The sample consists of some 40,000 clones, 70% to 90% of them appearing once. Sample: peripheral blood. The receptors come from a man aged 70 or older with active COVID-19.

For the CDR3, the DNA is TGTGCCAGTAGTGTCAGACAGGAGTTAAGCTCTGGAAACACCATATATTTT. Translation gives CASSVRQELSSGNTIYF. The chain employs TRBV19 and TRBJ1-3; D is perhaps TRBD1 (6 bases). Germline V CDR1 and CDR2: LNHDA, SQIVND (reference sequence). The CDR3 is 17 amino acids. The V and J ends lost 5 bases and 0 bases respectively, with 17 bases between them.

This sequence joins TRBV27 and TRBJ2-4; tentative D call: TRBD2 (6 bases). The V end was cut by 5 bases, the J end by 4 bases, with 21 bases between. This CDR3 has 17 amino acids. CDR1 MNHEY and CDR2 SMNVEV come from the germline V gene (reference sequence). As DNA, the CDR3 is TGTGCCAGCAGTACCTTTAGCGGATGGTCCGAGAAAAACATTCAGTACTTC. Protein product: CASSTFSGWSEKNIQYF.

The chain uses TRBV24-1 and TRBJ2-7, with a weak D call TRBD1 (6 bases). This CDR3 is built from 12 residues. Germline assignment: CDR1 KGHDR and CDR2 SFDVKD. This chain's CDR3 is CATSDHRVFPSV. For the CDR3, the DNA is TGTGCCACCAGTGACCACAGGGTTTTTCCTTCTGTC.

The V call is TRBV28, the J call TRBJ2-2; 7 bases align to TRBD2. This CDR3 is built from 17 residues. The V gene's germline CDR1 is MDHEN and CDR2 SYDVKM. After removal of 5 bases from V and 4 bases from J, the junction contained 13 bases not matched to a gene. The CDR3, as DNA: TGTGCCAGCAGTACCCCGGGCGCGGGGGTTTCCACCGGGGAGCTGTTTTTT. Translated: CASSTPGAGVSTGELFF.

With regard to this clone: The sample carries other DNA sequences with the same CDR3. The J gene is TRBJ2-7, the V gene TRBV3-1 (or the pseudogene TRBV3-2); the D is unclear. V lost 1 base and J 4 bases, leaving 5 bases between the germline ends. Per germline, CDR1 LGHDT and CDR2 YNNKEL (reference sequence). The CDR3 runs 12 residues. The CDR3 DNA sequence: TGTGCCAGCAGCCAAGCCGGGTACGAGCAGTACTTC. It specifies CASSQAGYEQYF.

CDR3 coding DNA: TGTGCCAGCAGCTTATTAGGACAGGGGTACTATGGCTACACCTTC. Protein: CASSLLGQGYYGYTF. V gene TRBV7-9 combines with J gene TRBJ1-2; 9 bases are a match to TRBD1. The CDR3 runs to 15 residues. The V segment lost 2 bases and the J segment 3 bases; nucleotides outside the gene matches: 4. CDR1 and CDR2 (germline): SEHNR, FQNEAQ (reference sequence).

This rearrangement joins TRBV5-1 to TRBJ2-3, with 10 bases lining up with TRBD2. V shed 0 bases and J 5 bases; nucleotides not matched to a gene: 6. Germline V CDR1 and CDR2: SGHRS, YFSETQ. There are 16 residues in the CDR3. The CDR3 region has the DNA TGCGCCAGCAGCTTGGGGAGCGGGAGGGCCATAGATACGCAGTATTTT. Translated: CASSLGSGRAIDTQYF.

The gene calls are TRBV5-4 and TRBJ2-1; 11 bases agree with TRBD2. This CDR3 is built from 16 residues. Germline CDR1 and CDR2: SGHNT and YYREEE (reference sequence). The V segment lost 0 bases and the J segment 4 bases; nucleotides outside the gene matches: 3. The CDR3 DNA reads TGTGCCAGCAGCTTGGGGTGGACTAGCGGGTACAATGAGCAGTTCTTC. Translating gives CASSLGWTSGYNEQFF.

V gene TRBV28 combines with J gene TRBJ2-7, with a weak D call TRBD1 (6 bases). The CDR3 extends over 13 amino acids. CDR1 is MDHEN, CDR2 SYDVKM, per germline. V lost 8 bases and J lost 7, with 18 bases in between. CDR3 amino acids: CASARRRGLEQYF. The CDR3 DNA is TGTGCCAGCGCGAGAAGAAGGGGGTTGGAGCAGTACTTC.

This clone was seen a handful of times. The V call is TRBV4-3, the J call TRBJ1-2; no firm D call. CDR1 is LGHNA and CDR2 is YSLEER in the germline V gene. The germline V and J ends were trimmed by 1 base and 8 bases, with 8 bases remaining between them. The CDR3 extends over 12 amino acids. The CDR3 DNA follows: TGCGCCAGCAGCCAAGCCCAACACGGCTACACCTTC. Its protein product is CASSQAQHGYTF.

The chain couples TRBV6-5 to TRBJ2-2; D unresolved. Germline V gene lookup returns CDR1 MNHEY and CDR2 SVGAGI. Between the trimmed V and J ends, which lost 2 bases and 6 bases, there was a span of 7 bases. The CDR3 length is 13 residues. CDR3 DNA sequence: TGTGCCAGCAGTTACGCGGCTTCCGGGGAGCTGTTTTTT. Its protein product is CASSYAASGELFF.

This clone was seen only once. The V and J genes are TRBV4-3 and TRBJ2-3; D gene unclear. There are 13 residues in the CDR3. CDR1 is LGHNA, CDR2 YSLEER, per germline. V was shortened by 3 bases and J by 0 bases, with 4 bases between the two germline ends. The CDR3 bases are TGCGCCAGCAGCCAGGCTAGCACAGATACGCAGTATTTT. Protein product: CASSQASTDTQYF.

The V and J genes are TRBV7-2 and TRBJ2-7; D gene unclear. The CDR3 loop spans 12 amino acids. In germline, CDR1 is SGHTA, CDR2 FQGNSA. Trimming took off 4 bases at V and 0 bases at J, with 4 bases between the two ends. CDR3 sequence (DNA): TGTGCCAGCAGCTCCATCTCCTACGAGCAGTACTTC. As protein: CASSSISYEQYF. Full variable domain (rest looked up from reference TRBV7-2 and TRBJ2-7): GAGVSQSPSNKVTEKGKDVELRCDPISGHTALYWYRQSLGQGLEFLIYFQGNSAPDKSGLPSDRFSAERTGGSVSTLTIQRTQQEDSAVYLCASSSISYEQYFGPGTRLTVT.

The chain combines TRBV7-9 with TRBJ2-7, with 7 bases fitting TRBD1. The V and J ends lost 3 bases and 2 bases, in that order; junction bases with no gene match: 16. The CDR3 loop spans 18 amino acids. Germline assignment: CDR1 SEHNR and CDR2 FQNEAQ (reference sequence). CDR3 sequence: CASSFSYNRDSYTYEQYF. CDR3 sequence (DNA): TGTGCCAGCAGCTTTTCCTATAACCGGGACAGCTATACCTACGAGCAGTACTTC.

The chain employs TRBV7-3 and TRBJ2-3, with 8 bases identical to TRBD2. Germline CDR1 is SGHTA and CDR2 is FQGTGA. The CDR3 has 17 amino acids. V was clipped by 3 bases and J by 1 base; unmatched bases: 9. The CDR3 loop reads CASSLERGPTGTDTQYF. CDR3 nucleotide sequence: TGTGCCAGCAGCTTGGAGCGGGGGCCTACCGGCACAGATACGCAGTATTTT.

This clone was seen a single time. This rearrangement joins TRBV19 to TRBJ2-1; D not resolved. Trimming shortened V by 2 bases and J by 4 bases, and 3 bases separated the two germline ends. This CDR3 has 12 amino acids. Germline loops: CDR1 LNHDA, CDR2 SQIVND (reference sequence). CDR3 region: CASSISYNEQFF. The CDR3 DNA follows: TGTGCCAGTAGTATATCTTACAATGAGCAGTTCTTC.

In its sample, this clone was seen a few times. The chain recombines TRBV18 with TRBJ1-2; no firm D call. CDR1 is KGHSH and CDR2 is LQKENI in the germline V gene. This CDR3 is 15 amino acids long. Between the trimmed V and J ends, which lost 4 bases and 0 bases, there was a span of 12 bases. The CDR3 spells CASSQSRSTNYGYTF. Here the CDR3 DNA reads TGTGCCAGCTCACAGTCCAGGTCAACTAACTATGGCTACACCTTC.

This sequence joins TRBV12-3 or TRBV12-4 and TRBJ1-1; TRBD1 matches 7 bases. Germline trimming cut 8 bases from V and 1 base from J; bases unmatched to any gene: 4. The CDR3 extends over 13 amino acids. The chain's CDR3 is CASGTGANTEAFF. The CDR3 DNA reads as TGTGCCAGCGGAACAGGGGCGAACACTGAAGCTTTCTTT.

The CDR3 loop is CASSATGKLFF. Written as DNA, the CDR3 is TGTGCCAGTAGTGCAACAGGAAAACTGTTTTTT. The gene calls are TRBV19 and TRBJ1-4; D possibly corresponds to TRBD1 (5 bases). This CDR3 is built from 11 residues. CDR1 is LNHDA and CDR2 is SQIVND in the germline V gene (reference sequence). Trimming left V 5 bases short and J 10 bases short, with 8 bases between.

V and J are TRBV27 and TRBJ2-3; possible D gene TRBD2, 6 bases. CDR3 length equals 17 residues. CDR1 is MNHEY and CDR2 is SMNVEV in the germline V gene (reference sequence). The V and J ends lost 4 bases and 0 bases respectively, with 17 bases between them. CDR3 protein: CASSSRGRRASTDTQYF. For the CDR3, the DNA is TGTGCCAGCAGTTCCCGAGGGAGGCGCGCTAGCACAGATACGCAGTATTTT.

The chain recombines TRBV6-1 with TRBJ2-3, with D hard to call. V was clipped by 2 bases and J by 4 bases, with 16 bases between them. This CDR3 contains 16 residues. CDR1 is MNHNS and CDR2 is SASEGT in the germline V gene. DNA for the CDR3: TGTGCCAGCAGTGAATACGGCGGAAGCCGACCAGATACGCAGTATTTT. It codes for CASSEYGGSRPDTQYF.

The gene calls are TRBV11-2 and TRBJ2-6, with a weak D call TRBD1 (5 bases). The CDR3 extends over 15 amino acids. V lost 3 bases and J lost 5, with 11 bases in between. Germline assignment: CDR1 SGHAT and CDR2 FQNNGV. The CDR3 region has the DNA TGTGCCAGCAGCTTCTACAGGACGCGGGCCAACGTCCTGACTTTC. Its protein is CASSFYRTRANVLTF.

This rearrangement joins TRBV29-1 to TRBJ2-6; 7 positions agree with TRBD1. V lost 6 bases, J lost 1 base, and 3 bases stayed unmatched. The CDR3 covers 14 residues. Germline V gene lookup returns CDR1 SQVTM and CDR2 ANQGSEA. CDR3 in DNA: TGCAGCGTCGGGACAGCTTCTGGGGCCAACGTCCTGACTTTC. Amino acids: CSVGTASGANVLTF.

This clone was counted between two and nine times. The chain is built from TRBV29-1 and TRBJ1-2; 10 bases agree with TRBD1. Germline V gene sequence: CDR1 SQVTM, CDR2 ANQGSEA. This CDR3 region has 13 residues. Trimming removed 5 bases from V and 4 bases from J; junction bases left unmatched: 4. The CDR3 loop is CSVWTGGVYGYTF. The CDR3 DNA sequence: TGCAGCGTTTGGACAGGGGGAGTCTATGGCTACACCTTC.

The V call is TRBV3-1 (or the pseudogene TRBV3-2), the J call TRBJ1-5; D is undetermined. The V gene lost 1 base and the J gene lost 3 bases, with 4 bases spanning the gap. Germline CDR1 is LGHDT and CDR2 is YNNKEL (reference sequence). This CDR3 spans 13 amino acids. As DNA, the CDR3 is TGTGCCAGCAGCCAAGGTAACAATCAGCCCCAGCATTTT. Protein sequence: CASSQGNNQPQHF.

This rearrangement joins TRBV6-2 or TRBV6-3 to TRBJ1-5, with TRBD1 as a possible D gene (6 bases). The V gene's germline CDR1 is MNHEY and CDR2 SVGEGT. Trimming shortened V by 6 bases and J by 7 bases, and 16 bases separated the two germline ends. The CDR3 extends over 14 amino acids. CDR3: CASRPTGKRQPQHF. DNA of the CDR3: TGTGCCAGCAGGCCTACAGGGAAACGACAGCCCCAGCATTTT.

The genes are TRBV28 and TRBJ1-1; 9 nucleotides agree with TRBD1. V lost 3 bases and J lost 10; bases outside the gene matches: 12. Germline-derived CDR1 and CDR2 are MDHEN and SYDVKM. This CDR3 comprises 15 residues. This CDR3 is CASSFDTGGAVGAFF. The CDR3 DNA follows: TGTGCCAGCAGTTTTGACACAGGGGGCGCGGTCGGAGCTTTCTTT. The full variable domain, in which reference TRBV28 and TRBJ1-1 provide the parts outside the CDR3, is DVKVTQSSRYLVKRTGEKVFLECVQDMDHENMFWYRQDPGLGLRLIYFSYDVKMKEKGDIPEGYSVSREKKERFSLILESASTNQTSMYLCASSFDTGGAVGAFFGQGTRLTVV.

The CDR3 bases are TGTGCCACCAGCAAACCCCCGGGGGGCAATCAGCCCCAGCATTTT. Translated: CATSKPPGGNQPQHF. The chain recombines TRBV15 with TRBJ1-5; TRBD1 might be the D (5 bases). This CDR3 is built from 15 residues. The germline V gene encodes CDR1 LNHNV and CDR2 YYDKDF (reference sequence). The V and J ends lost 4 bases and 2 bases respectively, with 12 bases between them.

A few counts support this clone. The chain links TRBV5-1 to TRBJ2-7, with D tentatively TRBD1 (5 bases). Germline lookup yields CDR1 SGHRS and CDR2 YFSETQ. V dropped 2 bases and J dropped 3 bases, with 12 bases sitting between them. The CDR3 runs to 14 residues. This CDR3 reads CASSFQDSGYEQYF. The CDR3 coding sequence is TGCGCCAGCAGCTTCCAAGACAGTGGCTACGAGCAGTACTTC.

V and J are TRBV12-3 or TRBV12-4 and TRBJ2-7, with a tentative D call TRBD1 (5 bases). V was pared by 4 bases and J by 1 base, with 8 bases between. The CDR3 contains 13 residues. CDR3 nucleotides: TGTGCCAGCAGTTCTAAGGGGTCCTACGAGCAGTACTTC. It translates to CASSSKGSYEQYF.

This clone was recorded only once. The chain couples TRBV7-2 to TRBJ2-7, with a weak D call TRBD1 (6 bases). The germline V and J ends were trimmed by 5 bases and 0 bases, with 8 bases remaining between them. This CDR3 spans 13 amino acids. Germline CDR1 and CDR2: SGHTA and FQGNSA. The CDR3 DNA sequence: TGTGCCAGCAGCCGACAGGACTCCTACGAGCAGTACTTC. Encoded protein: CASSRQDSYEQYF.

The chain uses TRBV6-5 and TRBJ2-1; D perhaps matches TRBD2 (5 bases). The germline gives CDR1 MNHEY, CDR2 SVGAGI. V lost 6 bases and J lost 5, with 17 bases in between. This CDR3 has 15 residues. CDR3 nucleotides: TGTGCCAGCAGAGCCGCCTTGAGTAGCGACAATGAGCAGTTCTTC. Translating gives CASRAALSSDNEQFF.